Reported below is one TCR beta chain. The sample originates from a study of T cells in Graves' hyperthyroidism and ophthalmopathy. Researchers amplified the TCR beta CDR3 regions from RNA transcripts. Initially, a first-round RT-PCR of the TCR CDR3 employed the HTBI primer set. TCRdb recomputed calls from the multiplex PCR reads with MiXCR, one row per CDR3 protein. The sample holds some 530,000 distinct CDR3 sequences, 20% to 25% seen once. Disease duration was under 3 months in the ophthalmopathy patients, who also had a Clinical Activity Score of at least 3 and a NOSPECS grade of at least 4. This CDR3 is built from 15 residues. V shed 5 bases, J shed 1 base, and the junction held 4 bases outside the gene matches. Germline V gene data show CDR1 as KGHSH and CDR2 as LQKENI.

The specimen was blood. V gene TRBV18 combines with J gene TRBJ2-7; 11 nucleotides align to TRBD2. This clonotype was sampled from a woman in her sixties or seventies with Graves' ophthalmopathy. This CDR3 reads CASSTTSGNSYEQYF. The CDR3 region has the DNA TGTGCCAGCTCAACGACTAGCGGGAATTCCTACGAGCAGTACTTC.